This T cell receptor beta chain stems from a study of vaccination and CD4 T cells after COVID-19. For this clonotype: Its antigen is not identified.

The length of the CDR3 is 14 residues. Trimming took 6 bases from V and 4 from J, leaving 16 bases between them. Germline values: CDR1 SGHRS, CDR2 YFSETQ. Cultured CD4+ T-cell DNA underwent Oncomine TCR Beta short-read sequencing. From cultured CD4+ T cells, genomic DNA was extracted. A single record per CDR3 protein comes from TCRdb applying MiXCR to the PCR reads. The sample lists approximately 9,100 distinct CDR3 sequences, 36% occurring once. Treatment of the sample: approximately 10-day PBMC culture with coronavirus spike peptide pools or control peptides (ViraFEST assay). Prior to the COVID-19 pandemic (2011-2018), the unexposed donor's CD4+ T cells were collected.

The sequence came from a human donor in good health. Sequenced sample: CD4+ T cells from blood, cultured in vitro. This chain connects TRBV5-1 to TRBJ1-2; TRBD1 is a possible D gene (5 bases). The CDR3 DNA follows: TGCGCCAGCACGAAAACAGGCACTACCTATGGCTACACCTTC. Protein: CASTKTGTTYGYTF.